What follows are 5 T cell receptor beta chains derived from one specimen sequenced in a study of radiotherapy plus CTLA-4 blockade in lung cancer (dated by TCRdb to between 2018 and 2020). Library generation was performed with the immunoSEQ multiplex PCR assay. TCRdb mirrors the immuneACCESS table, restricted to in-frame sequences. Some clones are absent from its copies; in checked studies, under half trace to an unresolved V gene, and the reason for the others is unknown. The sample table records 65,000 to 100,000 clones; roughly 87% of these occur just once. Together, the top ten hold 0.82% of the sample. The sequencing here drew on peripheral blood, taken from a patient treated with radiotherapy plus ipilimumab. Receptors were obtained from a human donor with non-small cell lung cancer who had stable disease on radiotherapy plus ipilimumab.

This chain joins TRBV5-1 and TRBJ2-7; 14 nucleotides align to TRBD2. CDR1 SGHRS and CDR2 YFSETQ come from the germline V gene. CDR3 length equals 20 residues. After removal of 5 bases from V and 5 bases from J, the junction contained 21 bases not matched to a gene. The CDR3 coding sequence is TGCGCCAGCAGGGAGGGATTTCCCGGGACTAGCGGGAGCATTTTTAACGAGCAGTACTTC. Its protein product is CASREGFPGTSGSIFNEQYF.

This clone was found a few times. CDR3 nucleotide sequence: TGTGCCAGCTCACAAGAGCCAGAAAGCGTCCTAAACACCATATATTTT. Its translation is CASSQEPESVLNTIYF. The chain has TRBV18 and TRBJ1-3; D gene unclear. CDR3 length: 16 amino acids. Germline V gene sequence: CDR1 KGHSH, CDR2 LQKENI. The V end lost 4 bases, the J end lost 6 bases, and 19 bases lay between the germline ends.

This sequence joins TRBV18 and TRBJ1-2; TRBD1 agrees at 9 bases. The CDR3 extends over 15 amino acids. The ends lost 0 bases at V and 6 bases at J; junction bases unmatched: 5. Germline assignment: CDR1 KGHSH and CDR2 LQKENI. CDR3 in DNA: TGTGCCAGCTCACCACCGACAGGGGGTTGGGATGGCTACACCTTC. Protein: CASSPPTGGWDGYTF.

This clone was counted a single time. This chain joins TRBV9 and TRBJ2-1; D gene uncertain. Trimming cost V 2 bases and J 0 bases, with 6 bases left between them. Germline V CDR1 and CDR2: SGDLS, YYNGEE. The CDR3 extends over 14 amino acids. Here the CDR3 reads CASSVGGSYNEQFF. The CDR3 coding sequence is TGTGCCAGCAGCGTGGGCGGCTCCTACAATGAGCAGTTCTTC.

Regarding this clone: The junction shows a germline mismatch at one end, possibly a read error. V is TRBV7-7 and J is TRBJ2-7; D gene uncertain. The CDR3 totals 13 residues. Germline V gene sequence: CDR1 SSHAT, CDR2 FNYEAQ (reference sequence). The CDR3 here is CASSLRLFYEQYF. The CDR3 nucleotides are TGTGCTAGCAGCTTAAGGCTGTTCTACGAGCAGTACTTC. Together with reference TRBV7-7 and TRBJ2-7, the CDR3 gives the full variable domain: GAGVSQSPRYKVTKRGQDVTLRCDPISSHATLYWYQQALGQGPEFLTYFNYEAQPDKSGLPSDRFSAERPEGSISTLTIQRTEQRDSAMYRCASSLRLFYEQYFGPGTRLTVT.